The clone carrying this T cell receptor (beta chain) was observed a handful of times. For TCRbeta, the library was prepared with unique molecular identifiers. TCRdb itself ran the PCR reads through MiXCR, one entry per CDR3 protein. This table holds about 610,000 distinct CDR3 sequences, approximately 10% found once. The CDR3 consists of 14 residues. CDR1 and CDR2 from the germline V gene are DFQATT and SNEGSKA (reference sequence). V was clipped by 3 bases and J by 5 bases; unmatched bases: 7. This specimen comes from a study of T-cell reconstitution after alpha-beta-depleted transplantation in children.

V is TRBV20-1 and J is TRBJ2-5; 9 bases are a match to TRBD1. The TCR originated in a human donor who donated a stem cell graft to a child with acute myeloid leukemia. The starting material was PBMCs from the stem cell graft donor, obtained from the stem cell graft. The CDR3 DNA reads as TGCAGTGCTAGGGACCGGGACAGGGTGGAGACCCAGTACTTC. Encoded protein: CSARDRDRVETQYF.